A single sample gave rise to the 8 T cell receptor beta chains below, sequenced in a study of shared clonotypes between healthy human individuals. Clones were read by immunoSEQ multiplex PCR, and TCRdb kept only the in-frame ones, dropping some. This sample has over 2 million clones; approximately 95% occur once, and the top ten carry 0.1% to 0.15%. Sequencing input: naive CD4+ T cells sorted from blood. Sample subset: CD45RA+ positively selected. The receptors come from a man aged 18 to 30 in good health.

Concerning this clone itself: This CDR3 is also generated by other DNA sequences in the sample. CDR3 DNA: TGTGCCAGCAGCTTGGCTAGCGGGAGCTACAATGAGCAGTTCTTC. Protein product: CASSLASGSYNEQFF. The rearrangement uses TRBV5-4 and TRBJ2-1; TRBD2 matches at 10 bases. The germline V gene has CDR1 SGHNT and CDR2 YYREEE (reference sequence). The CDR3 has 15 residues. V gave up 0 bases and J gave up 3 bases; unmatched junction bases: 0.

To note about this clone: Distinct nucleotide sequences in the sample also encode this CDR3. The V gene is TRBV28, the J gene TRBJ2-5; the match to TRBD1 covers 8 bases. CDR1 is MDHEN, CDR2 SYDVKM, per germline. The V gene end was trimmed by 6 bases and the J gene end by 5 bases; junction bases not matched to a gene: 5. The CDR3 consists of 13 residues. In DNA form, the CDR3 reads TGTGCCAGCAGCCTCCAGGGGGCGGAGACCCAGTACTTC. Protein product: CASSLQGAETQYF.

The genes are TRBV4-1 and TRBJ2-3; 10 bases agree with TRBD2. Germline V gene lookup returns CDR1 MGHRA and CDR2 YSYEKL. The CDR3 has 19 amino acids. V shed 3 bases, J shed 4 bases, and the junction held 16 bases outside the gene matches. CDR3 DNA sequence: TGCGCCAGCAGCCATCCCCAATTCCATGCTAGCGGGGGAGCAGATACGCAGTATTTT. Residues: CASSHPQFHASGGADTQYF.

This clone was recorded once. V usage is TRBV28 and J usage is TRBJ2-3; 10 nucleotides align to TRBD2. The CDR3 spans 16 residues. Germline CDR1 MDHEN, CDR2 SYDVKM. Losses at the gene ends were 6 bases for V and 3 bases for J; bases not matched to a gene: 9. The DNA for the CDR3 is TGTGCCAGCAGCCCGGTCGGACTAGCGGTAACAGATACGCAGTATTTT. Translated, it gives CASSPVGLAVTDTQYF.

This clone was found once. The rearrangement uses TRBV18 and TRBJ2-6, with 7 bases aligning to TRBD1. V dropped 6 bases and J dropped 0; count of bases not matched to a gene: 8. The CDR3 length is 17 residues. Germline loops: CDR1 KGHSH, CDR2 LQKENI. The DNA for the CDR3 is TGTGCCAGCTCCCGGGACAGCGAGATCTCTGGGGCCAACGTCCTGACTTTC. It is translated as CASSRDSEISGANVLTF.

The chain couples TRBV5-1 to TRBJ2-1; 9 bases agree with TRBD1. From germline, CDR1 is SGHRS and CDR2 YFSETQ. The CDR3 covers 14 residues. The trim removed 4 bases at V and 5 bases at J, leaving 4 bases unmatched. CDR3 loop: CASSPRTGDNEQFF. CDR3 DNA: TGCGCCAGCAGCCCCCGGACAGGGGACAATGAGCAGTTCTTC. Supplemented by reference TRBV5-1 and TRBJ2-1, the full variable domain reads KAGVTQTPRYLIKTRGQQVTLSCSPISGHRSVSWYQQTPGQGLQFLFEYFSETQRNKGNFPGRFSGRQFSNSRSEMNVSTLELGDSALYLCASSPRTGDNEQFFGPGTRLTVL.

The J gene is TRBJ1-6, the V gene TRBV19, with 8 bases matching TRBD1. Looked up from germline, CDR1 is LNHDA and CDR2 is SQIVND (reference sequence). The V segment lost 5 bases and the J segment 7 bases; nucleotides outside the gene matches: 10. CDR3 length: 16 residues. CDR3 sequence reads: CASSDLQGARNSPLHF. The CDR3 DNA sequence: TGTGCCAGTAGTGACCTCCAGGGGGCGCGGAATTCACCCCTCCACTTT.

This chain links TRBV30 with TRBJ2-7, with D possibly TRBD2 on 6 matching bases. Looked up from germline, CDR1 is GTSNPN and CDR2 is SVGIG (reference sequence). This CDR3 comprises 13 residues. V was cut by 6 bases and J by 1 base, with 13 bases left in between. CDR3 sequence: CACGQGGSYEQYF. The CDR3 DNA sequence: TGTGCCTGCGGGCAGGGAGGATCCTACGAGCAGTACTTC.